The 23 T cell receptor beta chains given below trace back to one sample, sequenced in a study of T-cell memory formation after mild COVID-19. MiXCR, applied by TCRdb to the 5' RACE reads, yields one record per CDR3 protein. The data hold roughly 320,000 distinct CDR3 sequences, with around 30% observed a single time. Sequenced sample: PBMCs or a T cell subset sorted from them (not recorded which). These receptors were taken from an adult woman who had mild COVID-19 (a few samples of this study predate the infection). Cell type and time point are not known.

This clonotype was detected once. The chain links TRBV24-1 to TRBJ2-1, with TRBD2 as a possible D gene (5 bases). With 3 bases removed from V and 8 bases from J, the gap between germline ends came to 13 bases. The CDR3 runs 14 residues. CDR1 and CDR2 from the germline V gene are KGHDR and SFDVKD. CDR3 in DNA: TGTGCCACCAGTGATCCCACGGGAAAGGATGAGCAGTTCTTC. Translation gives CATSDPTGKDEQFF.

This clonotype has just a few counts. The rearrangement joins TRBV27 to TRBJ2-1; 9 nucleotides align to TRBD1. With V trimmed by 5 bases and J by 5 bases, 7 bases remained unmatched. The CDR3 length is 15 residues. Germline CDR1 MNHEY, CDR2 SMNVEV (reference sequence). In DNA form, the CDR3 reads TGTGCCAGCAGTGCGGACAGGGGATTAAACAATGAGCAGTTCTTC. Encoded protein: CASSADRGLNNEQFF.

This clonotype was counted at least ten times. The chain employs TRBV20-1 and TRBJ2-7; 8 bases align to TRBD1. Germline CDR1 and CDR2: DFQATT and SNEGSKA (reference sequence). This CDR3 is 14 amino acids long. The J segment lost 3 bases and the V segment lost 0 bases, leaving 4 bases of the junction unmatched. The CDR3 loop reads CSARDSGTGYEQYF. The CDR3 DNA is TGCAGTGCTAGAGATTCCGGGACAGGCTACGAGCAGTACTTC.

The V and J genes are TRBV24-1 and TRBJ1-1; D is ambiguous. This CDR3 region has 13 residues. Trimming cost V 7 bases and J 5 bases, with 13 bases left between them. Germline V lookup: CDR1 KGHDR, CDR2 SFDVKD. The CDR3 nucleotides read TGTGCCACCAGGTCCTCCCGGAGTACTGAAGCTTTCTTT. It yields the protein CATRSSRSTEAFF.

This clonotype was seen more than once but under ten times. The chain is built from TRBV6-5 and TRBJ1-5; D ambiguous. CDR1 is MNHEY, CDR2 SVGAGI, per germline. Between the trimmed V and J ends, which lost 6 bases and 4 bases, there was a span of 10 bases. This CDR3 contains 13 residues. The DNA for the CDR3 is TGTGCCAGCAGCCGCCTACGGAATCAGCCCCAGCATTTT. It is translated as CASSRLRNQPQHF.

The J gene is TRBJ2-2, the V gene TRBV5-1; 7 bases match TRBD1. CDR1 and CDR2 (germline): SGHRS, YFSETQ. This CDR3 region has 15 residues. The junction had 5 bases not matched to a gene; V was cut back by 3 bases and J by 3 bases. DNA of the CDR3: TGCGCCAGCAGCTCGTGGGACAGTTACACCGGGGAGCTGTTTTTT. It encodes CASSSWDSYTGELFF. The whole variable domain, filled in from reference TRBV5-1 and TRBJ2-2, reads KAGVTQTPRYLIKTRGQQVTLSCSPISGHRSVSWYQQTPGQGLQFLFEYFSETQRNKGNFPGRFSGRQFSNSRSEMNVSTLELGDSALYLCASSSWDSYTGELFFGEGSRLTVL.

This chain joins TRBV27 and TRBJ2-2; D unresolved. V was pared by 2 bases and J by 6 bases, with 7 bases between. The CDR3 is made up of 13 amino acids. Germline CDR1 and CDR2: MNHEY and SMNVEV (reference sequence). The CDR3 DNA reads as TGTGCCAGCAGTTTAAGGCCGGCCGGGGAGCTGTTTTTT. This encodes CASSLRPAGELFF.

V usage is TRBV5-6 and J usage is TRBJ2-7; no firm D call. CDR3 size: 14 residues. Trimming removed 2 bases at V and 6 bases at J, with 15 bases between. In germline, CDR1 is SGHDT, CDR2 YYEEEE. CDR3 DNA sequence: TGTGCCAGCAGCTTTTGGCAGGAGCTCGCCGAGCAGTACTTC. Translation gives CASSFWQELAEQYF. Together with reference TRBV5-6 and TRBJ2-7, the CDR3 gives the full variable domain: DAGVTQSPTHLIKTRGQQVTLRCSPKSGHDTVSWYQQALGQGPQFIFQYYEEEERQRGNFPDRFSGHQFPNYSSELNVNALLLGDSALYLCASSFWQELAEQYFGPGTRLTVT.

The chain joins TRBV6-5 to TRBJ1-4; D ambiguous. Trimming pared 7 bases from V and 3 bases from J, leaving 9 bases between. This CDR3 has 13 residues. Germline lookup yields CDR1 MNHEY and CDR2 SVGAGI. The chain's CDR3 is CASMDGPNEKLFF. For the CDR3, the DNA is TGTGCCAGCATGGACGGGCCTAATGAAAAACTGTTTTTT.

This clonotype was counted only a few times. The chain links TRBV7-9 to TRBJ2-1, with 8 bases aligning to TRBD2. V lost 5 bases, J lost 0 bases, and 12 bases stayed unmatched. The CDR3 is 18 amino acids. The germline gives CDR1 SEHNR, CDR2 FQNEAQ (reference sequence). In DNA, the CDR3 is TGTGCCAGCAGCCAAGGGGTTGGCGGGAGGAGCTCCTACAATGAGCAGTTCTTC. Its protein product is CASSQGVGGRSSYNEQFF.

This clonotype showed up just a few times. CDR3 loop: CASSPGQRGNEQFF. The CDR3 bases are TGTGCCAGCAGCCCGGGACAGAGAGGGAATGAGCAGTTCTTC. The chain carries TRBV2 and TRBJ2-1; 7 nucleotides align to TRBD1. After removal of 6 bases from V and 7 bases from J, the junction contained 9 bases not matched to a gene. The CDR3 contains 14 residues. The germline gives CDR1 SNHLY, CDR2 FYNNEI.

This clonotype has a handful of counts. The chain joins TRBV5-5 to TRBJ2-2, with a possible D match to TRBD2 (5 bases). Germline assignment: CDR1 SGHKS and CDR2 YYEKEE (reference sequence). The CDR3 contains 16 residues. V gave up 2 bases and J gave up 1 base, with 12 bases separating them. CDR3 in DNA: TGTGCCAGCAGCTTTGCCGGGGTTGGGAACACCGGGGAGCTGTTTTTT. The encoded protein is CASSFAGVGNTGELFF.

The sample holds one count of this clonotype. CDR3 residues: CAWNTPGLLYEQYF. The CDR3 DNA follows: TGTGCCTGGAACACGCCGGGATTATTATACGAGCAGTACTTC. The chain couples TRBV30 to TRBJ2-7, with a tentative D call TRBD2 (5 bases). Germline lookup yields CDR1 GTSNPN and CDR2 SVGIG (reference sequence). The CDR3 runs 14 residues. With 4 bases removed from V and 4 bases from J, the gap between germline ends came to 17 bases.

V usage is TRBV29-1 and J usage is TRBJ2-1; D is perhaps TRBD1 or TRBD2 (5 bases each). Trimming removed 3 bases from V and 8 bases from J, with 14 bases in between. Per germline, CDR1 SQVTM and CDR2 ANQGSEA. The length of the CDR3 is 13 residues. The CDR3 coding sequence is TGCAGCGTTGATCTAGGGGCGGGCGATGAGCAGTTCTTC. Translated: CSVDLGAGDEQFF.

This clonotype was found a few times. V is TRBV24-1 and J is TRBJ2-1; D is uncertain. This CDR3 comprises 13 residues. V was cut by 6 bases and J by 5 bases, with 10 bases left in between. Per germline, CDR1 KGHDR and CDR2 SFDVKD. The CDR3, as DNA: TGTGCCACCAGTACCCCTGAGGACAATGAGCAGTTCTTC. Protein product: CATSTPEDNEQFF.

The CDR3 region is CASSQWLTDTQYF. As DNA, the CDR3 is TGTGCCAGCAGCCAATGGCTGACAGATACGCAGTATTTT. The V and J genes are TRBV14 and TRBJ2-3; D remains ambiguous. The CDR3 is made up of 13 amino acids. The V end was cut by 2 bases, the J end by 3 bases, with 6 bases between. Germline lookup yields CDR1 SGHDN and CDR2 FVKESK.

The J gene is TRBJ1-3, the V gene TRBV3-1, with 7 bases fitting TRBD1. This CDR3 comprises 14 residues. V shed 7 bases and J 5 bases; nucleotides not matched to a gene: 8. Germline assignment: CDR1 LGHDT and CDR2 YNNKEL (reference sequence). CDR3 region: CASTRQGGRNTIYF. CDR3 coding DNA: TGTGCCAGCACTCGACAGGGTGGGAGAAACACCATATATTTT.

This clonotype was observed a handful of times. The rearrangement joins TRBV5-5 to TRBJ2-7; 7 positions agree with TRBD2. CDR1 and CDR2 from the germline V gene are SGHKS and YYEKEE (reference sequence). V shed 4 bases, J shed 6 bases, and the junction held 7 bases outside the gene matches. The CDR3 covers 13 residues. CDR3 sequence (DNA): TGTGCCAGCAGCCGACGGGGGGAAGGCGAGCAGTACTTC. Translating gives CASSRRGEGEQYF.

This clonotype was seen only a few times. This rearrangement joins TRBV7-3 to TRBJ2-5; tentatively, D is TRBD2 (6 bases). The V gene's germline CDR1 is SGHTA and CDR2 FQGTGA. Trimming left V 1 base short and J 1 base short, with 10 bases between. This CDR3 has 15 amino acids. The CDR3 bases are TGTGCCAGCAGCTTAAGCGGAGGGCGCCAAGAGACCCAGTACTTC. Translated: CASSLSGGRQETQYF.

This clonotype was found a few times. J is TRBJ2-1 and V is TRBV5-1; 9 nucleotides align to TRBD1. The J segment lost 8 bases and the V segment lost 4 bases, leaving 13 bases of the junction unmatched. The CDR3 loop spans 16 amino acids. Germline CDR1 SGHRS, CDR2 YFSETQ. The CDR3 DNA follows: TGCGCCAGCAGCCCCCTTCAACCGGGACAGGGCGATGAGCAGTTCTTC. Residues: CASSPLQPGQGDEQFF.

The rearrangement joins TRBV19 to TRBJ2-7, with TRBD1 matching 7 bases. Germline V lookup: CDR1 LNHDA, CDR2 SQIVND (reference sequence). J gave up 6 bases and V 7 bases, and 6 bases lay outside the gene matches. This CDR3 is 12 amino acids long. The CDR3 DNA reads as TGTGCCAGTATTGGACAGGTCGGCGAGCAGTACTTC. It yields the protein CASIGQVGEQYF.

The chain links TRBV4-3 to TRBJ2-1; 10 bases map to TRBD1. The CDR3 is made up of 18 amino acids. Germline lookup yields CDR1 LGHNA and CDR2 YSLEER. J lost 1 base, V lost 0 bases, and 6 bases had no gene match. CDR3 sequence reads: CASSQEAWTGGSYNEQFF. CDR3 coding DNA: TGCGCCAGCAGCCAAGAGGCCTGGACAGGGGGGTCCTACAATGAGCAGTTCTTC.

The chain couples TRBV6-6 to TRBJ1-1, with 8 nucleotides matching TRBD1. The trim removed 0 bases at V and 1 base at J, leaving 4 bases unmatched. The CDR3 length is 16 residues. Germline loops: CDR1 MNHNY, CDR2 SVGAGI (reference sequence). DNA of the CDR3: TGTGCCAGCAGTTACTCGGGCAGGGGGCGGAACACTGAAGCTTTCTTT. This translates into CASSYSGRGRNTEAFF.